The T cell receptor beta chain under discussion was sequenced for a study of T cells expressing NK-cell markers. The CDR3 extends over 15 amino acids. A note on this clonotype: What it recognizes is unknown.

TCR beta libraries carry UMIs added by 5'RACE template switching. TCRdb reprocessed the 5' RACE reads and reports one entry per CDR3 protein, with no DNA. The sample data list 350,000 to 450,000 distinct CDR3 sequences. Whole-study results and caveats: Where four donors were concerned, these clonotypes also led the CD3+CD56-NKG2C+ fraction. In roughly 6 donors, dominant CD3+CD56+NKG2C+ clones formed about 1.0-7.5% of CD8+ cells.

The rearrangement uses TRBV12-3 or TRBV12-4 and TRBJ2-1; TCRdb indicates TRBD2, and absent DNA this call remains unverified. What was sequenced was blood T cells: a sorted CD56 or NKG2C T cell subset, CD4+ or CD8+ T cells, or bulk PBMC T cells (not recorded which). This clonotype originated in a man aged 18-69 years in good health. The chain's CDR3 is CASRPTSGGAVEQFF.